One and the same sample provided the 29 T cell receptor beta chains below, sequenced in a study of cytomegalovirus exposure and HLA in healthy donors. The PCR used 60 Vbeta and 13 Jbeta primers. Here immunoSEQ multiplex PCR was the method, and the copy in TCRdb shows in-frame clones only, minus some. The profile covers approximately 150,000 clones, with 61% appearing a single time and around 2% taken by the ten largest. What was sequenced was PBMCs. The receptors derive from a male donor in good health and CMV-seronegative.

The rearrangement links TRBV5-5 to TRBJ2-3; possible D gene TRBD1, 5 bases. The CDR3 contains 16 residues. Per germline, CDR1 SGHKS and CDR2 YYEKEE (reference sequence). The V end lost 3 bases, the J end lost 6 bases, and 20 bases lay between the germline ends. The CDR3 loop is CASSSLGAGPTDTQYF. CDR3 nucleotides: TGTGCCAGCAGCTCCCTTGGGGCAGGCCCGACGGATACGCAGTATTTT.

The chain carries TRBV30 and TRBJ2-1, with 9 bases fitting TRBD2. CDR1 and CDR2 from the germline V gene are GTSNPN and SVGIG (reference sequence). V was clipped by 0 bases and J by 4 bases; unmatched bases: 7. CDR3 length equals 16 residues. CDR3 protein: CAWSVRLAVKYNEQFF. CDR3 sequence (DNA): TGTGCCTGGAGTGTACGACTAGCGGTAAAGTACAATGAGCAGTTCTTC.

This clone appeared a few times. The chain employs TRBV5-1 and TRBJ1-3, with D unresolved. Germline V gives CDR1 SGHRS, CDR2 YFSETQ. This CDR3 region has 15 residues. Deletions cut 0 bases from V and 2 bases from J, with 9 bases between. The CDR3: CASSLGHQAGNTIYF. The CDR3 DNA follows: TGCGCCAGCAGCTTGGGACATCAAGCTGGAAACACCATATATTTT.

This clone has just a few counts. Relative to the germline gene, one junction end is altered; a read error may explain this. The V call is TRBV6-5, the J call TRBJ1-2; TRBD1 matches at 7 bases. This CDR3 region has 16 residues. CDR1 is MNHEY, CDR2 SVGAGI, per germline. CDR3 region: CARSYSVSSGGYGYTF. DNA of the CDR3: TGTGCCCGCAGTTACTCGGTTTCGTCAGGGGGCTATGGCTACACCTTC.

V gene TRBV6-1 combines with J gene TRBJ1-3; D unclear. The CDR3 has 12 residues. V lost 8 bases and J 0 bases, leaving 5 bases between the germline ends. Germline V gives CDR1 MNHNS, CDR2 SASEGT. CDR3: CASHSSGNTIYF. CDR3 DNA sequence: TGTGCCAGCCACAGCTCTGGAAACACCATATATTTT.

V usage is TRBV18 and J usage is TRBJ1-2, with D maybe TRBD1 (5 bases). CDR3 length equals 18 residues. V dropped 4 bases and J dropped 1 base, with 22 bases sitting between them. CDR1 KGHSH and CDR2 LQKENI come from the germline V gene. The CDR3 nucleotides read TGTGCCAGCTCACTTGCGGGGCCGGAGGCCGGAATTAACTATGGCTACACCTTC. It specifies CASSLAGPEAGINYGYTF.

J is TRBJ1-6 and V is TRBV7-3; 7 nucleotides agree with TRBD1. V lost 2 bases to trimming and J lost 11 bases; unmatched junction nucleotides: 9. CDR1 and CDR2 from the germline V gene are SGHTA and FQGTGA. This CDR3 has 15 residues. DNA for the CDR3: TGTGCCAGCAGCTTAGGAGGCAGGGGGGAGGCACCCCTCCACTTT. Encoded protein: CASSLGGRGEAPLHF.

This sequence joins TRBV6-5 and TRBJ2-5; 10 positions agree with TRBD1. V lost 6 bases, J lost 4 bases, and 8 bases stayed unmatched. This CDR3 is 15 amino acids long. Germline CDR1 MNHEY, CDR2 SVGAGI. CDR3 DNA sequence: TGTGCCAGCAGCCCCCCGGGACAGGGGCGAGAGACCCAGTACTTC. It specifies CASSPPGQGRETQYF.

The rearrangement links TRBV19 to TRBJ2-5, with TRBD2 as a possible D gene (6 bases). The germline V gene encodes CDR1 LNHDA and CDR2 SQIVND (reference sequence). This CDR3 is built from 14 residues. Trimming shortened V by 2 bases and J by 2 bases, and 9 bases separated the two germline ends. CDR3 protein: CASSIMGGQETQYF. The CDR3 coding sequence is TGTGCCAGTAGTATAATGGGGGGACAAGAGACCCAGTACTTC.

The J gene is TRBJ1-1, the V gene TRBV27; TRBD1 is a possible D gene (6 bases). The germline CDR1 and CDR2 sequences are MNHEY and SMNVEV (reference sequence). Trimming took off 4 bases at V and 1 base at J, with 13 bases between the two ends. The CDR3 extends over 15 amino acids. The CDR3 spells CASSSTGFWNTEAFF. The DNA for the CDR3 is TGTGCCAGCAGTTCCACAGGGTTTTGGAACACTGAAGCTTTCTTT.

The V call is TRBV5-4, the J call TRBJ1-2; the match to TRBD1 covers 10 bases. Per germline, CDR1 SGHNT and CDR2 YYREEE (reference sequence). This CDR3 is 15 amino acids long. The junction had 7 bases not matched to a gene; V was cut back by 4 bases and J by 4 bases. The CDR3 sequence: CASSAPGQGLYGYTF. As DNA, the CDR3 is TGTGCCAGCAGCGCCCCGGGACAGGGGCTCTATGGCTACACCTTC.

V is TRBV25-1 and J is TRBJ2-1; D unclear. V was shortened by 4 bases and J by 10 bases, with 11 bases between the two germline ends. CDR1 is MGHDK and CDR2 is SYGVNS in the germline V gene. The CDR3 totals 12 residues. CDR3 amino acids: CASSGPFSEQFF. CDR3 in DNA: TGTGCCAGCAGTGGGCCTTTTTCCGAGCAGTTCTTC.

This clone is a singleton in its sample. The chain is built from TRBV18 and TRBJ2-2; 9 positions match TRBD1. V lost 2 bases, J lost 0 bases, and 7 bases stayed unmatched. Germline V gene lookup returns CDR1 KGHSH and CDR2 LQKENI. This CDR3 spans 18 amino acids. CDR3 sequence reads: CASSPGTGRRANTGELFF. The CDR3 bases are TGTGCCAGCTCACCAGGGACAGGGCGGCGCGCGAACACCGGGGAGCTGTTTTTT.

The rearrangement joins TRBV9 to TRBJ2-6; perhaps TRBD2 as D (5 bases). The CDR3 spans 15 residues. The germline V gene has CDR1 SGDLS and CDR2 YYNGEE. V was cut by 0 bases and J by 4 bases, with 8 bases left in between. The CDR3 bases are TGTGCCAGCAGCGTAGGAGGGTTCGGGGCCAACGTCCTGACTTTC. It specifies CASSVGGFGANVLTF.

The DNA of the CDR3 is TGTGCCATCAGGGACTTGTCCTACAATGAGCAGTTCTTC. Protein sequence: CAIRDLSYNEQFF. This chain uses TRBV10-3 with TRBJ2-1, with D tentatively TRBD2 (5 bases). V dropped 6 bases and J dropped 1 base, with 7 bases sitting between them. The CDR3 extends over 13 amino acids. Germline-derived CDR1 and CDR2 are ENHRY and SYGVKD.

The chain links TRBV27 to TRBJ1-5; D is perhaps TRBD1 (5 bases). The CDR3 is 13 residues long. Trimming stripped 2 bases from V and 6 bases from J, with 8 bases between. Germline V gives CDR1 MNHEY, CDR2 SMNVEV (reference sequence). CDR3 in amino acids: CASSLGGFQPQHF. The CDR3 nucleotides are TGTGCCAGCAGTTTAGGGGGGTTTCAGCCCCAGCATTTT.

The chain couples TRBV13 to TRBJ2-7, with D possibly being TRBD1 (6 bases). The length of the CDR3 is 15 residues. Germline V gene sequence: CDR1 PRHDT, CDR2 FYEKMQ (reference sequence). The V gene lost 7 bases and the J gene lost 0 bases, with 16 bases spanning the gap. The CDR3 protein is CASIQSSDSSYEQYF. In DNA, the CDR3 is TGTGCCAGCATTCAATCCTCGGACAGCTCCTACGAGCAGTACTTC.

This clone came up a few times. This chain joins TRBV5-1 and TRBJ2-2, with 8 bases lining up with TRBD1. The CDR3 has 16 amino acids. Germline loops: CDR1 SGHRS, CDR2 YFSETQ. Trimming at V came to 5 bases and at J to 3 bases, leaving 9 bases not matched to a gene. CDR3 sequence (DNA): TGCGCCAGCAGTTCAGGACAGGGATCTTACACCGGGGAGCTGTTTTTT. Its protein product is CASSSGQGSYTGELFF.

V and J are TRBV7-8 and TRBJ1-4; D gene unclear. Germline values: CDR1 SGHVS, CDR2 FQNEAQ. V was cut by 4 bases and J by 4 bases, with 16 bases left in between. There are 16 residues in the CDR3. The CDR3 DNA sequence: TGTGCCAGCAGCTCCACCGCCCAACAGAATAATGAAAAACTGTTTTTT. Translated: CASSSTAQQNNEKLFF.

The J gene is TRBJ2-2, the V gene TRBV5-4; tentatively, D is TRBD1 (6 bases). Germline CDR1 reads SGHNT; CDR2 reads YYREEE (reference sequence). This CDR3 has 14 amino acids. V gave up 9 bases and J gave up 1 base, with 13 bases separating them. The CDR3 DNA reads TGTGCCATCAACAGGGAACTGAACACCGGGGAGCTGTTTTTT. Protein product: CAINRELNTGELFF. Filled out from reference TRBV5-4 and TRBJ2-2, the complete variable domain reads ETGVTQSPTHLIKTRGQQVTLRCSSQSGHNTVSWYQQALGQGPQFIFQYYREEENGRGNFPPRFSGLQFPNYSSELNVNALELDDSALYLCAINRELNTGELFFGEGSRLTVL.

J is TRBJ1-1 and V is TRBV15, with a tentative D call TRBD1 (5 bases). V was cut by 5 bases and J by 0 bases, with 13 bases left in between. From germline, CDR1 is LNHNV and CDR2 YYDKDF (reference sequence). The CDR3 runs 15 residues. CDR3 residues: CATSPRGSLNTEAFF. The CDR3 DNA reads TGTGCCACCAGCCCGCGGGGCAGTTTGAACACTGAAGCTTTCTTT.

The chain recombines TRBV27 with TRBJ2-5; 8 nucleotides agree with TRBD1. CDR3 length equals 15 residues. V was pared by 1 base and J by 1 base, with 2 bases of the junction left unmatched. Germline V CDR1 and CDR2: MNHEY, SMNVEV (reference sequence). Here the CDR3 reads CASSLWTGTQETQYF. Written as DNA, the CDR3 is TGTGCCAGCAGTTTATGGACAGGGACCCAAGAGACCCAGTACTTC.

The chain's CDR3 is CASSYSQFSTDTQYF. CDR3 bases: TGTGCCAGCAGTTACTCGCAGTTTAGCACAGATACGCAGTATTTT. The chain carries TRBV6-5 and TRBJ2-3; D unclear. The V and J ends lost 0 bases and 0 bases respectively, with 7 bases between them. Germline values: CDR1 MNHEY, CDR2 SVGAGI. CDR3 length: 15 amino acids.

The genes are TRBV6-5 and TRBJ1-1, with D unclear. Germline CDR1 MNHEY, CDR2 SVGAGI. The V end lost 0 bases, the J end lost 3 bases, and 11 bases lay between the germline ends. There are 15 residues in the CDR3. The CDR3: CASSYSILADTEAFF. Written as DNA, the CDR3 is TGTGCCAGCAGTTACTCAATTTTGGCGGACACTGAAGCTTTCTTT.

The rearrangement uses TRBV28 and TRBJ2-2; perhaps TRBD1 as D (5 bases). The CDR3 runs 15 residues. CDR1 and CDR2 (germline): MDHEN, SYDVKM. The V end was cut by 7 bases, the J end by 0 bases, with 12 bases between. DNA for the CDR3: TGTGCCAGCATCATAGGGGCACCGAACACCGGGGAGCTGTTTTTT. Translated: CASIIGAPNTGELFF.

The chain uses TRBV5-6 and TRBJ2-1; 9 nucleotides match TRBD2. Germline CDR1 is SGHDT and CDR2 is YYEEEE. The CDR3 runs to 15 residues. V dropped 1 base and J dropped 7; count of bases not matched to a gene: 6. The CDR3 sequence is CASSLFAGGYNEQFF. The CDR3 coding sequence is TGTGCCAGCAGCTTGTTCGCGGGGGGGTATAATGAGCAGTTCTTC.

The rearrangement links TRBV4-3 to TRBJ1-3; weak D call: TRBD1 (6 bases). V was cut by 4 bases and J by 0 bases, with 13 bases left in between. The germline CDR1 and CDR2 sequences are LGHNA and YSLEER. This CDR3 contains 16 residues. The CDR3 spells CASSPQGPFSGNTIYF. The CDR3 DNA reads TGCGCCAGCAGCCCACAGGGTCCCTTCTCTGGAAACACCATATATTTT.

This clone came up a few times. CDR3 residues: CASSLDPRVSGGWETQYF. The CDR3 coding sequence is TGTGCCAGCAGCTTAGACCCCCGAGTCAGCGGGGGATGGGAGACCCAGTACTTC. V is TRBV7-2 and J is TRBJ2-5, with TRBD2 matching 8 bases. This CDR3 comprises 18 residues. The V segment lost 1 base and the J segment 5 bases; nucleotides outside the gene matches: 15. Germline CDR1 SGHTA, CDR2 FQGNSA.

The chain combines TRBV5-1 with TRBJ1-2; D may be TRBD1 (6 bases). Germline CDR1 reads SGHRS; CDR2 reads YFSETQ. The V end was cut by 1 base, the J end by 4 bases, with 17 bases between. The CDR3 loop spans 16 amino acids. The CDR3 loop is CASSLLGGGTIYGYTF. The CDR3 DNA sequence: TGCGCCAGCAGCTTGTTGGGTGGGGGCACAATCTATGGCTACACCTTC.